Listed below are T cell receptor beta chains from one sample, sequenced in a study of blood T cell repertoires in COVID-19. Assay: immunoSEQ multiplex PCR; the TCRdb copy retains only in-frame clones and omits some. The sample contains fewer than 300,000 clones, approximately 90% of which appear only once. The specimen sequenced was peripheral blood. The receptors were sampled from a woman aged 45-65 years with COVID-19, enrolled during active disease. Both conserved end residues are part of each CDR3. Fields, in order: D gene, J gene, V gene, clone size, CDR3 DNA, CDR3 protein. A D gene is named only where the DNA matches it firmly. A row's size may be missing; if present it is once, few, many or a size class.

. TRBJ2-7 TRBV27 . TGTGCCAGCAGTTTATCGATGCGGGGAGGCGTCTACGAGCAGTACTTC CASSLSMRGGVYEQYF
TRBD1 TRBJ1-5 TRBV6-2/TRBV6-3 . TGTGCCAGCAGTTTCCGGACAGGTGGATATCAGCCCCAGCATTTT CASSFRTGGYQPQHF
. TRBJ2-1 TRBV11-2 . TGTGCCAGCAGCCCTAGAGGGACACTAGGCTACAATGAGCAGTTCTTC CASSPRGTLGYNEQFF
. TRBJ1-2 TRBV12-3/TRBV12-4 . TGTGCCAGCGGTTGGGGGGAGGGCTACACCTTC CASGWGEGYTF
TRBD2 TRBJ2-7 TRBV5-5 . TGTGCCAGCAGCCCACTAGCGGGAGGCTACGAGCAGTACTTC CASSPLAGGYEQYF
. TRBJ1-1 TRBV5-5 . TGTGCCAGCAGCCCCTTGGGGGGTACTGAAGCTTTCTTT CASSPLGGTEAFF
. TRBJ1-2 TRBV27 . TGTGCCAGCAGTTTAAACCCCAGGGCCTATGGCTACACCTTC CASSLNPRAYGYTF
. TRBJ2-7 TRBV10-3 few TGTGCCATCAGTGACTACGACGAGCAGTACTTC CAISDYDEQYF
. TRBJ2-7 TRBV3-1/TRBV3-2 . TGTGCCAGCAGCCAAGACCTGGGTAGCCATTACGAGCAGTACTTC CASSQDLGSHYEQYF
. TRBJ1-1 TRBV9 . TGTGCCAGCAGCAGTGGGGCGGGGGGTACTGAAGCTTTCTTT CASSSGAGGTEAFF
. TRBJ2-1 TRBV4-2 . TGTGCCAGCAGCCAAGATTGGAAAGGAGGGCAACAGTTCTTC CASSQDWKGGQQFF
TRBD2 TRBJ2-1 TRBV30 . TGTGCCTGGAGTGTACGATTTGGCGGGGGCAATGAGCAGTTCTTC CAWSVRFGGGNEQFF
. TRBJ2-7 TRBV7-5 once TGTGCCATTACGCGGTCTAGCGGGAGCCACGAGCAGTACTTC CAITRSSGSHEQYF
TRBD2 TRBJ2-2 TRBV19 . TGTGCCAGTAGTCCACTAGCGGGAGAAACCGGGGAGCTGTTTTTT CASSPLAGETGELFF
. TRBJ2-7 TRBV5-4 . TGTGCCAGCAGCTCCCGCTCCTACGAGCAGTACTTC CASSSRSYEQYF
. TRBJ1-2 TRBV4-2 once TGTGCCAGCAGCCAAGCCTTAGGGAGGGGTTCCTTACCCAAGTGGTATGGCTACACCTTC CASSQALGRGSLPKWYGYTF
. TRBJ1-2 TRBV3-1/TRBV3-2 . TGTGCCAGCAGCGATAACAGGGATCCTACCTATGGCTACACCTTC CASSDNRDPTYGYTF
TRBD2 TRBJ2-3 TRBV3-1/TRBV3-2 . TGTGCCAGCAGCCCATCGGGGGGTAGGACAGATACGCAGTATTTT CASSPSGGRTDTQYF
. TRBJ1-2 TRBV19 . TGTGCCAGTAGTATGATTTTAGTAGGGGCGGTGTACGGCTACACCTTC CASSMILVGAVYGYTF
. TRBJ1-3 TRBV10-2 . TGCGCCAGCAGTGAGGCGGGCTCCTCTGGAAACACCATATATTTT CASSEAGSSGNTIYF
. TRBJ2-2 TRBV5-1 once TGCGCCAGCAGCTTACTAGTGGCCGGGGAGCTGTTTTTT CASSLLVAGELFF
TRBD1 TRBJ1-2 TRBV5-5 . TGTGCCAGCAGCTTAGCGGTTACTACAGGGGTAAATGGCTACACCTTC CASSLAVTTGVNGYTF
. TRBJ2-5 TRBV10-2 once TGCGCCAGCAGTGAGAGTCAGGGTATAGAGACCCAGTACTTC CASSESQGIETQYF
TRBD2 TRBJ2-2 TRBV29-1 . TGCAGCGCTAGCCGGCTAGCGGCCACCGGGGAGCTGTTTTTT CSASRLAATGELFF
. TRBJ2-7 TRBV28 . TGTGCCAGCATTAAAGGTGGCGGGTACGAGCAGTACTTC CASIKGGGYEQYF
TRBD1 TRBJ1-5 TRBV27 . TGTGCCAGTCGTCCCGGGACAGGGACCAATCAGCCCCAGCATTTT CASRPGTGTNQPQHF
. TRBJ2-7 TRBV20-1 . TGCAGTGCCGACGGAGACTACGAGCAGTACTTC CSADGDYEQYF
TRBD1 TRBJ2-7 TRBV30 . TGTGCCTGGAGTGTCTCGACAGGGGGGCACTACGAGCAGTACTTC CAWSVSTGGHYEQYF
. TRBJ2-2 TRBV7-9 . TGTGCCAGCAGCCCAGTGTCCGGGGAGCTGTTTTTT CASSPVSGELFF
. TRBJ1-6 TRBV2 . TGTGCCAGCAGTGAAGTTCTCGAGAATTCACCCCTCCACTTT CASSEVLENSPLHF
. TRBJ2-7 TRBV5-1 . TGCGCCAGCAGCTTGGGTGGGACATACGAGCAGTACTTC CASSLGGTYEQYF
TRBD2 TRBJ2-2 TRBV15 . TGTGCCACCAGCATTGGGCTAGCGGGGAACACCGGGGAGCTGTTTTTT CATSIGLAGNTGELFF
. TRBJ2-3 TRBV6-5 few TGTGCCAGCAGCTCCTGGCCGCGGGCGCAGTATTTT CASSSWPRAQYF
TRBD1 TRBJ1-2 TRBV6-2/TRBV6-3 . TGTGCCAGCAGTCGGGACAGCGGGTATGGCTACACCTTC CASSRDSGYGYTF
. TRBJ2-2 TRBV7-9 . TGTGCCAGCAGCCTCCTAGCGTTCACCGGGGAGCTGTTTTTT CASSLLAFTGELFF
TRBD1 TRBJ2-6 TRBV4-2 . TGTGCCAGCAGCCAAGGGGACAGGGTGGCCGGGGCCAACGTCCTGACTTTC CASSQGDRVAGANVLTF
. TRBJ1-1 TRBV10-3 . TGTGCCATCACAACGGGACTGATAATTTCTGTGAACACTGAAGCTTTCTTT CAITTGLIISVNTEAFF
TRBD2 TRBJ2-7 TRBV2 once TGTGCCAGCAGACCTACTAGCGGGGGATCCTACGAGCAGTACTTC CASRPTSGGSYEQYF
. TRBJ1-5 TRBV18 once TGTGCCAGCTCACCGTATTGGGCAGGGGCAGATTCGCAGCCCCAGCATTTT CASSPYWAGADSQPQHF
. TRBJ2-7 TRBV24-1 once TGTGCCACCATAAGGGGCGGATCTTACGAGCAGTACTTC CATIRGGSYEQYF
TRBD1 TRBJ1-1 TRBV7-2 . TGTGCCAGCAGCGTGACCGGGACAGCACTTACGTACACTGAAGCTTTCTTT CASSVTGTALTYTEAFF
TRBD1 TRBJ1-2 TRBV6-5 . TGTGCCAGCAGCCGGACAGGGAATGGCTACACCTTC CASSRTGNGYTF
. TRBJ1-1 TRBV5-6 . TGTGCCAGCAAACCACAGGGGAACACTGAAGCTTTCTTT CASKPQGNTEAFF
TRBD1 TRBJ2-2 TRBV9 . TGTGCCAGCAGCGTATTGGTATTCGGGACAGGGCGGACCGGGGAGCTGTTTTTT CASSVLVFGTGRTGELFF
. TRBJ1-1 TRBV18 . TGTGCCAGCTCACCACCGGCGGCAAACACTGAAGCTTTCTTT CASSPPAANTEAFF
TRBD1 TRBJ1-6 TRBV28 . TGTGCCACCAGACAGGGAAGCTCCTATAATTCACCCCTCCACTTT CATRQGSSYNSPLHF
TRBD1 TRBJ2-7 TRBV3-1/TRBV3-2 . TGTGCCAGCAACCCGACAGGGGCCACCTACGAGCAGTACTTC CASNPTGATYEQYF
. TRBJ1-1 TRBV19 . TGTGCCAGTAGTATAGCTCGGACAGCGTTAGCTTTCTTT CASSIARTALAFF
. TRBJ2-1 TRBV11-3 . TGTGCCAGCAGCCAGCTGAGGGGAGGTCAGCAGTTCTTC CASSQLRGGQQFF
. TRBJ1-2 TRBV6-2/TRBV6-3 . TGTGCCAGCAGTTACACCTCCACAGGGAACTATGGCTACACCTTC CASSYTSTGNYGYTF
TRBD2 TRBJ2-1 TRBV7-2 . TGTGCCAGCAGCCCCCCGGGAGGGAGGGGGTCCAATGAGCAGTTCTTC CASSPPGGRGSNEQFF
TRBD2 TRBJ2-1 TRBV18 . TGTGCCAGCTCACCTCGGACTAGCGGTCCATACAATGAGCAGTTCTTC CASSPRTSGPYNEQFF
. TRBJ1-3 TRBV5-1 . TGCGCCAGCAGCTTGGATGTCGCAGGGGCTGGAAACACCATATATTTT CASSLDVAGAGNTIYF
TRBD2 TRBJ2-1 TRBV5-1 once TGCGCCAGCAGCTACGGACTAGCGGGAAGCAATGAGCAGTTCTTC CASSYGLAGSNEQFF
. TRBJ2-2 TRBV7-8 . TGTGCCAGCAGCTTAGCGTGGAGGGACGGGGAGCTGTTTTTT CASSLAWRDGELFF
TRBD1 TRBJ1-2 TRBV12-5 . TGTGCTAGTGACAGGGGTATTGGCTATGGCTACACCTTC CASDRGIGYGYTF
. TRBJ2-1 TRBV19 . TGTGCCAGTAGTCAGGGGGGCTCCTACAATGAGCAGTTCTTC CASSQGGSYNEQFF
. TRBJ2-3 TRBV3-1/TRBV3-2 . TGTGCCAGCACCTCTGTAGATACGCAGTATTTT CASTSVDTQYF
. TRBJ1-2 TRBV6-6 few TGTGCTACGCGTGGGGCCCTTAACTATGGCTACACCTTC CATRGALNYGYTF